This T cell receptor (beta chain) appears in the sequencing data of a study of T cells in Graves' hyperthyroidism and ophthalmopathy. Broader study findings: Before onset, by a median of about six months, the model predicted ophthalmopathy. Classification by a 13 V-J model distinguished ophthalmopathy from stable hyperthyroidism.

Trimming pared 2 bases from V and 4 bases from J, leaving 16 bases between. Germline V lookup: CDR1 SQVTM, CDR2 ANQGSEA. CDR3 length: 15 amino acids. Amplification yielded TCR beta CDR3 regions, with RNA transcripts as the source. HTBI primers were employed in a first-round RT-PCR of the TCR CDR3. MiXCR, run by TCRdb on the multiplex PCR reads, gives a single entry per CDR3 protein. This table holds a few hundred thousand distinct CDR3 sequences, 15% to 19% found once. Concerning this clonotype: Its antigen remains unidentified.

The TCR originated in a woman aged 25 to 39 with Graves' hyperthyroidism. The sample consisted of blood. The rearrangement links TRBV29-1 to TRBJ2-3, with D unresolved. The CDR3 coding sequence is TGCAGCGTTGAAACGAGCCCCACCCCGTCAGATACGCAGTATTTT. This codes for CSVETSPTPSDTQYF.